The clone carrying this TCR beta chain has a handful of counts. The target antigen is unknown. Trimming left V 0 bases short and J 3 bases short, with 12 bases between. The CDR3 consists of 16 residues. TCRdb recomputed calls from the reads with MiXCR, one row per CDR3 protein. The sample yields about 920,000 distinct CDR3 sequences, about a third seen once. This sample was taken from a study of T cell repertoires in cytomegalovirus infection. Study-wide background: CMV epitopes, recently identified HLA-C-restricted and well-studied HLA-B-restricted, were used. Signatures in public TCR beta sequences pointed to both CMV infection and matching HLA type.

General study results and limits: Cumulative public TCR beta family frequency identified carriers of CMV plus the relevant HLA. Dominating the ex vivo response were TCR beta clonotypes that were CMV-specific and HLA-C-restricted.

Sequenced here: cultured CD8+ T cells from PBMCs, sampled from culture after CMV antigen stimulation. This chain joins TRBV23-1 and TRBJ2-1; D may be TRBD2 (5 bases). TRBV23-1 is an ORF, and what it does is uncertain. The TCR sequence derives from a human donor in good health (CMV status not recorded). Some clones in this sample may be carry-over from other donors' samples. In DNA, the CDR3 is TGCGCCAGCAGTCAATCGTTTCCGGGAAACTACAATGAGCAGTTCTTC. Translated, it gives CASSQSFPGNYNEQFF.